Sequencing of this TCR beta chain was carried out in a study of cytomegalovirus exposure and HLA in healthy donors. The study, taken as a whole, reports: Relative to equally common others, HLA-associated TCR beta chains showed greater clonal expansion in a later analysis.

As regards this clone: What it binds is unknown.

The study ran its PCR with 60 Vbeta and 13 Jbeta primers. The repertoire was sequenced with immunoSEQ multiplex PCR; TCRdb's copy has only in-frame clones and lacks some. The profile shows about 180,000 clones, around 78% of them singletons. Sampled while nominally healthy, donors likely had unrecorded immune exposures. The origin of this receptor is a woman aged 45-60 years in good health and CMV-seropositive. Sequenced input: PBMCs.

Here the CDR3 reads CASSLGPKNTEAFF. The CDR3 DNA sequence: TGTGCCAGCAGCTTGGGCCCGAAGAACACTGAAGCTTTCTTT. This chain connects TRBV11-3 to TRBJ1-1; D gene ambiguous. The germline V gene has CDR1 SGHNT and CDR2 YENEEA. This CDR3 is built from 14 residues. V lost 3 bases, J lost 1 base, and 9 bases lay in between.